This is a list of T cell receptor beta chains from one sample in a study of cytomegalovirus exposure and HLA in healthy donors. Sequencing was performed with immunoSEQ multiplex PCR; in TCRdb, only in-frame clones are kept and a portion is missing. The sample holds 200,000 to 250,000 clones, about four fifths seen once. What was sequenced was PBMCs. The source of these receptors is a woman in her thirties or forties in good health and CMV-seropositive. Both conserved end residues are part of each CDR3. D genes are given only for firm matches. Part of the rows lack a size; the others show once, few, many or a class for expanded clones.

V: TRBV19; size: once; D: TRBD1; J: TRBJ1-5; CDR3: CASSGTGDQPQHF; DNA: TGTGCCAGTAGTGGGACAGGTGATCAGCCCCAGCATTTT
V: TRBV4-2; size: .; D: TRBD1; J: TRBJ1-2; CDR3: CASRGGQGIIDYGYTF; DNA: TGTGCCAGTCGAGGGGGACAGGGAATTATCGACTATGGCTACACCTTC
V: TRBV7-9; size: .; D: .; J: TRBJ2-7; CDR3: CSSTTWGRSSYEQYF; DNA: TGTTCCAGCACCACTTGGGGCCGTTCCTCCTACGAGCAGTACTTC
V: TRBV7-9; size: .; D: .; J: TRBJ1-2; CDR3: CSSSLQFRDYGYTF; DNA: TGTTCCAGCAGCCTACAGTTCAGGGACTATGGCTACACCTTC
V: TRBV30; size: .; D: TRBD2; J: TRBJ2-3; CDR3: CAWRTSGGIGTQYF; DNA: TGTGCCTGGAGGACTAGCGGGGGTATCGGTACGCAGTATTTT
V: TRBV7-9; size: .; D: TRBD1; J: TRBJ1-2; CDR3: CASSLPGTGSGYTF; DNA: TGTGCCAGCAGCTTACCCGGGACAGGGAGTGGCTACACCTTC
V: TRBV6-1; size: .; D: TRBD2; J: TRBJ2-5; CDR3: CASRVTSGGGETQYF; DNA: TGTGCCAGCAGGGTTACTAGCGGGGGAGGGGAGACCCAGTACTTC
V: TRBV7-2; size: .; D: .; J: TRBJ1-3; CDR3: CASSLASDGPPGNTIYF; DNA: TGTGCCAGCAGCTTAGCATCGGATGGGCCGCCTGGAAACACCATATATTTT
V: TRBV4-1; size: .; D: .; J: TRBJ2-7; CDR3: CASSQGGPYEQYF; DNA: TGCGCCAGCAGCCAAGGTGGGCCCTACGAGCAGTACTTC
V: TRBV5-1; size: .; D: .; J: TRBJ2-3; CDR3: CASSLQRASSTDTQYF; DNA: TGCGCCAGCAGCCTCCAGCGGGCCTCGAGCACAGATACGCAGTATTTT
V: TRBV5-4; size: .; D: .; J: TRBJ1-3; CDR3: CASSFSSSGNTIYF; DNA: TGTGCCAGCAGCTTTTCGTCCTCTGGAAACACCATATATTTT
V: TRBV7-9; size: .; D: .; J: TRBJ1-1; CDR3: CSSSLRGSEAFF; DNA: TGTTCCAGCAGCTTAAGGGGGTCTGAAGCTTTCTTT
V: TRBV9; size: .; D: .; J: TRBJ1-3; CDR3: CASSPKVGLTQTGNTIYF; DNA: TGTGCCAGCAGCCCGAAGGTGGGACTCACCCAGACCGGAAACACCATATATTTT
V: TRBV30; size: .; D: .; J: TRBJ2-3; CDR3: CAWSVGVGTDTQYF; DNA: TGTGCCTGGAGTGTAGGGGTCGGGACAGATACGCAGTATTTT
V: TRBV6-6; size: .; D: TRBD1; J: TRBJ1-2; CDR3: CASSYSDRGGGYTF; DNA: TGTGCCAGCAGTTACTCAGACAGGGGGGGTGGCTACACCTTC
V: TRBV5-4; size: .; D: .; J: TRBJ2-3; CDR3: CASSRQPDTDTQYF; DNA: TGTGCCAGCAGCCGACAGCCTGACACAGATACGCAGTATTTT
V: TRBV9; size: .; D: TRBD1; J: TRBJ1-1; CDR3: CASSVATTGATEAFF; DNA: TGTGCCAGCAGCGTAGCTACGACAGGGGCCACTGAAGCTTTCTTT
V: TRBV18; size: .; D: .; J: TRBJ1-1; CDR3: CASSPLSDTEAFF; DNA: TGTGCCAGCTCACCACTCTCCGACACTGAAGCTTTCTTT
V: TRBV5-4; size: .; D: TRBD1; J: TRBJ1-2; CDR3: CASSLTGGSYGYAF; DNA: TGTGCCAGCAGCCTCACAGGGGGCTCATATGGCTACGCCTTC
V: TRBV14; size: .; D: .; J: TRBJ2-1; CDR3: CASSQDLTTREFF; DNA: TGTGCCAGCAGCCAAGACCTTACGACCAGGGAGTTCTTC
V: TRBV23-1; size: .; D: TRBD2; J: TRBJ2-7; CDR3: CASSLSTSGIYEQYF; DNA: TGCGCCAGCAGTCTCTCGACTAGCGGGATCTACGAGCAGTACTTC
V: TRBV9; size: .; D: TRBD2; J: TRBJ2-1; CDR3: CASSVGSSGYNEQFF; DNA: TGTGCCAGCAGCGTAGGTTCTAGCGGCTACAATGAGCAGTTCTTC
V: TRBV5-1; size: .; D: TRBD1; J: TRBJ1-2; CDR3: CASSSGTGMAEGYTF; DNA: TGCGCCAGCAGCTCTGGGACAGGGATGGCAGAGGGCTACACCTTC
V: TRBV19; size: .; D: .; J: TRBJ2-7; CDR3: CASGSYEQYF; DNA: TGTGCCAGTGGCTCTTACGAGCAGTACTTC
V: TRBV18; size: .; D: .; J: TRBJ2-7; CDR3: CASSPFDGELYEQYF; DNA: TGTGCCAGCTCACCATTTGACGGGGAACTCTACGAGCAGTACTTC
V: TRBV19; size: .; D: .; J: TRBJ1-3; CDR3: CASSIREAGNTIYF; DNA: TGTGCCAGTAGTATACGGGAGGCTGGAAACACCATATATTTT
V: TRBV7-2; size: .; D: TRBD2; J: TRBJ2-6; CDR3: CASSLRGLAMSSGANVLTF; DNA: TGTGCCAGCAGCTTACGTGGACTAGCGATGAGCTCTGGGGCCAACGTCCTGACTTTC
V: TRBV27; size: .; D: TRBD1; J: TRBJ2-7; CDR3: CASSRAAISGTGIYEQYF; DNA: TGTGCCAGCAGTCGAGCGGCGATTTCCGGGACAGGGATCTACGAGCAGTACTTC
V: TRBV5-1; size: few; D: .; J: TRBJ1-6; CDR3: CASATQTGNNSPLHF; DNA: TGCGCCAGCGCCACGCAAACAGGGAACAATTCACCCCTCCACTTT
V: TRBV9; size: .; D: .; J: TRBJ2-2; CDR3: CASSVVRTGELFF; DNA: TGTGCCAGCAGCGTAGTTCGTACCGGGGAGCTGTTTTTT
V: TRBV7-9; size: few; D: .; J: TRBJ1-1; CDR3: CASTLGGFTEAFF; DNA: TGTGCCAGCACACTCGGGGGGTTCACTGAAGCTTTCTTT
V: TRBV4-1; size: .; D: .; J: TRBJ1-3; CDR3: CASSQVARQRNTIYF; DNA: TGCGCCAGCAGCCAAGTAGCTCGGCAGCGAAACACCATATATTTT
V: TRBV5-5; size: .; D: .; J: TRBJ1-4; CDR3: CASSLISGEKLFF; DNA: TGTGCCAGCAGCTTGATATCGGGAGAAAAACTGTTTTTT
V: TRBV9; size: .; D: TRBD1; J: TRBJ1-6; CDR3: CASSVEGTGNSPLHF; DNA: TGTGCCAGCAGCGTAGAAGGGACAGGGAATTCACCCCTCCACTTT
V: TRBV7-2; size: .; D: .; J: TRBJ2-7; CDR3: CASSLIGGDSYEQYF; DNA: TGTGCCAGCAGCTTAATAGGCGGGGATTCCTACGAGCAGTACTTC
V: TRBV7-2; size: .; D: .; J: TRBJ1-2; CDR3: CASSAMGQRRDGYTF; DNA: TGTGCCAGCAGCGCGATGGGACAACGGCGGGATGGCTACACCTTC
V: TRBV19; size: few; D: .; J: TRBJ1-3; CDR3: CASRGADSGNTIYF; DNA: TGTGCCAGTAGAGGAGCAGACTCTGGAAACACCATATATTTT
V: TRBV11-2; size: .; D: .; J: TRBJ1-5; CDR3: CASSLGRGTHQPQHF; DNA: TGTGCCAGCAGCTTGGGCAGGGGAACCCATCAGCCCCAGCATTTT
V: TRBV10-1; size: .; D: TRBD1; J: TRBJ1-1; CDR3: CASSPGQGNTEAFF; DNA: TGCGCCAGCAGTCCGGGACAGGGAAACACTGAAGCTTTCTTT
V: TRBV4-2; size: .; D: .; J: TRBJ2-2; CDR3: CASSQDTGANTGELFF; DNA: TGTGCCAGCAGCCAAGATACCGGGGCGAACACCGGGGAGCTGTTTTTT
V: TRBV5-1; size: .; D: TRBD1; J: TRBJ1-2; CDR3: CASSTQGGEEGYTF; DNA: TGCGCCAGCAGCACTCAGGGGGGCGAAGAAGGCTACACCTTC